Below, 16 T cell receptor beta chains from the same sample are listed, as sequenced in a study of blood T cell repertoires in COVID-19. Some clones are missing from TCRdb's copy, which holds only in-frame ones; the method was immunoSEQ multiplex PCR. The sample has about 70,000 clones, more than 65% seen once. Input material: peripheral blood. The receptors were sampled from an elderly woman with active or convalescent COVID-19.

The rearrangement uses TRBV12-3 or TRBV12-4 and TRBJ1-2, with D possibly matching TRBD1 (6 bases). The germline V and J ends were trimmed by 6 bases and 7 bases, with 15 bases remaining between them. This CDR3 contains 13 residues. The CDR3 DNA is TGTGCCAGCAGCACCCAGGGACACGGTGGCTACACCTTC. This translates into CASSTQGHGGYTF.

This chain links TRBV5-1 with TRBJ2-1; D gene ambiguous. Trimming took off 1 base at V and 9 bases at J, with 11 bases between the two ends. The CDR3 runs 13 residues. Germline values: CDR1 SGHRS, CDR2 YFSETQ. The CDR3 DNA follows: TGCGCCAGCAGCTTGTCTGGTAGGAGTGAGCAGTTCTTC. The encoded protein is CASSLSGRSEQFF.

The chain is built from TRBV11-3 and TRBJ2-2; D uncertain. V lost 2 bases, J lost 0 bases, and 7 bases lay in between. Germline V gives CDR1 SGHNT, CDR2 YENEEA. The CDR3 is made up of 15 amino acids. This CDR3 is CASSLYSSNTGELFF. CDR3 nucleotides: TGTGCCAGCAGCTTATATTCCTCGAACACCGGGGAGCTGTTTTTT.

This clone was seen a handful of times. The chain employs TRBV12-3 or TRBV12-4 and TRBJ1-6; a weak D match, TRBD1 (5 bases). V lost 3 bases and J 11 bases, leaving 8 bases between the germline ends. This CDR3 comprises 12 residues. CDR3 DNA sequence: TGTGCCAGCAGTTTGGGGCAGGCACCCCTCCACTTT. It encodes CASSLGQAPLHF.

The chain recombines TRBV3-1 (or the pseudogene TRBV3-2) with TRBJ2-5; D perhaps matches TRBD2 (5 bases). The CDR3 contains 15 residues. Deletions cut 0 bases from V and 7 bases from J, with 15 bases between. Germline V lookup: CDR1 LGHDT, CDR2 YNNKEL (reference sequence). The CDR3 is CASSQDSKAARTQYF. As DNA, the CDR3 is TGTGCCAGCAGCCAAGATAGTAAAGCGGCCAGGACCCAGTACTTC.

This chain joins TRBV2 and TRBJ1-3; TRBD1 is a possible D gene (6 bases). The germline V gene encodes CDR1 SNHLY and CDR2 FYNNEI. The V and J ends lost 6 bases and 0 bases respectively, with 15 bases between them. This CDR3 region has 16 residues. The CDR3 DNA reads as TGTGCCAGCAGCCTAAAGGGGGGGACCTCTGGAAACACCATATATTTT. It yields the protein CASSLKGGTSGNTIYF.

CDR3 sequence reads: CASSLRKTGGDTQYF. Here the CDR3 DNA reads TGTGCCAGCAGCTTAAGAAAGACAGGTGGAGATACGCAGTATTTT. The chain links TRBV7-3 to TRBJ2-3; D is perhaps TRBD1 (6 bases). Trimming took 1 base from V and 5 from J, leaving 13 bases between them. CDR1 SGHTA and CDR2 FQGTGA come from the germline V gene. This CDR3 is built from 15 residues.

Comment on this clone: Other DNA sequences in the sample encode the same CDR3. The gene calls are TRBV11-2 and TRBJ2-3, with D possibly being TRBD2 (6 bases). Between the trimmed V and J ends, which lost 0 bases and 6 bases, there was a span of 7 bases. The V gene's germline CDR1 is SGHAT and CDR2 FQNNGV. The CDR3 covers 13 residues. The CDR3 bases are TGTGCCAGCAGCTTAGAACGGGGGGATACGCAGTATTTT. Its protein product is CASSLERGDTQYF.

This clone was counted only a few times. The J gene is TRBJ2-6, the V gene TRBV6-2 or TRBV6-3; weak D call: TRBD1 (7 bases). CDR3 length equals 19 residues. In germline, CDR1 is MNHEY, CDR2 SVGEGT. The ends were cut back, 0 bases at V and 0 bases at J, with 15 bases in the middle. CDR3 DNA sequence: TGTGCCAGCAGTTACTCTCAGGGGGACTTGTTCTCTGGGGCCAACGTCCTGACTTTC. It translates to CASSYSQGDLFSGANVLTF.

The chain recombines TRBV19 with TRBJ1-1; possible D gene TRBD1, 5 bases. Trimming took off 3 bases at V and 4 bases at J, with 15 bases between the two ends. CDR3 length equals 15 residues. Per the germline V gene, CDR1 is LNHDA and CDR2 is SQIVND (reference sequence). Here the CDR3 DNA reads TGTGCCAGTAGTATTAACAGGCCAACTGGCACTGAAGCTTTCTTT. The encoded protein is CASSINRPTGTEAFF.

This clone showed up just a few times. CDR3 residues: CASSEGGEKLFF. CDR3 nucleotides: TGTGCCAGTAGTGAGGGTGGCGAAAAACTGTTTTTT. V usage is TRBV19 and J usage is TRBJ1-4; D gene uncertain. CDR3 length equals 12 residues. Germline V gene data show CDR1 as LNHDA and CDR2 as SQIVND (reference sequence). V was shortened by 5 bases and J by 8 bases, with 9 bases between the two germline ends. Combining the CDR3 with reference TRBV19 and TRBJ1-4 gives the whole variable domain DGGITQSPKYLFRKEGQNVTLSCEQNLNHDAMYWYRQDPGQGLRLIYYSQIVNDFQKGDIAEGYSVSREKKESFPLTVTSAQKNPTAFYLCASSEGGEKLFFGSGTQLSVL.

The J gene is TRBJ2-1, the V gene TRBV24-1; 12 bases map to TRBD2. Germline-derived CDR1 and CDR2 are KGHDR and SFDVKD. V gave up 4 bases and J gave up 1 base; unmatched junction bases: 4. The CDR3 is made up of 17 amino acids. In DNA form, the CDR3 reads TGTGCCACCAGTGACCCTAGCGGGGGGGCGTCCTACAATGAGCAGTTCTTC. Its protein is CATSDPSGGASYNEQFF.

The V and J genes are TRBV7-6 and TRBJ2-1; TRBD2 matches 11 bases. The V gene end was trimmed by 5 bases and the J gene end by 7 bases; junction bases not matched to a gene: 4. The germline CDR1 and CDR2 sequences are SGHVS and FNYEAQ. CDR3 size: 14 residues. The CDR3: CASSARTSGNEQFF. The CDR3 DNA is TGTGCCAGCAGCGCCCGGACTAGCGGGAATGAGCAGTTCTTC.

This clone was seen a handful of times. This chain links TRBV30 with TRBJ1-2; D not resolved. V gave up 4 bases and J gave up 8 bases, with 14 bases separating them. CDR1 and CDR2 from the germline V gene are GTSNPN and SVGIG (reference sequence). This CDR3 has 12 residues. The CDR3 sequence is CAWTSAVGGYTF. Written as DNA, the CDR3 is TGTGCCTGGACTAGCGCGGTCGGGGGCTACACCTTC. The variable domain in full, with the rest retrieved from reference TRBV30 and TRBJ1-2, is SQTIHQWPATLVQPVGSPLSLECTVEGTSNPNLYWYRQAAGRGLQLLFYSVGIGQISSEVPQNLSASRPQDRQFILSSKKLLLSDSGFYLCAWTSAVGGYTFGSGTRLTVV.

The chain uses TRBV7-3 and TRBJ2-3, with TRBD2 matching over 7 bases. Germline V gives CDR1 SGHTA, CDR2 FQGTGA. The CDR3 runs to 17 residues. The ends lost 2 bases at V and 0 bases at J; junction bases unmatched: 8. Here the CDR3 reads CASSLRMRGTSTDTQYF. The CDR3, as DNA: TGTGCCAGCAGCTTACGTATGCGGGGGACTAGCACAGATACGCAGTATTTT. The full variable domain, with the rest looked up from reference TRBV7-3 and TRBJ2-3, is GAGVSQTPSNKVTEKGKYVELRCDPISGHTALYWYRQSLGQGPEFLIYFQGTGAADDSGLPNDRFFAVRPEGSVSTLKIQRTERGDSAVYLCASSLRMRGTSTDTQYFGPGTRLTVL.

J is TRBJ1-2 and V is TRBV9; TRBD1 matches at 8 bases. In germline, CDR1 is SGDLS, CDR2 YYNGEE. J was trimmed by 7 bases and V by 3 bases; bases with no gene match: 5. The CDR3 is made up of 13 amino acids. CDR3 sequence (DNA): TGTGCCAGCAGCGCTTACCAGGGGGCTGGCTACACCTTC. It encodes CASSAYQGAGYTF.